This TCR beta chain is drawn from a study of blood T cell repertoires in COVID-19. The overall study: Some COVID-19 samples were acute and others convalescent; all came from the United States, Italy and Spain. T cells, B-cell-depleted T cells, or PBMCs supplied cDNA or gDNA.

Looked up from germline, CDR1 is MDHEN and CDR2 is SYDVKM. The V gene end was trimmed by 11 bases and the J gene end by 5 bases; junction bases not matched to a gene: 9. There are 12 residues in the CDR3. A single count supports this clone. In the original processing: It was from reference gene primer amplification that nucleated cell counts were estimated. Sequencing was performed with immunoSEQ multiplex PCR; in TCRdb, only in-frame clones are kept and a portion is missing. V and J calls and clone size are copied from that table; D and trimming were computed from the DNA. The sample records 100,000 to 150,000 clones, around four fifths being singletons.

The sequence was collected from a man at least 80 years old with active or convalescent COVID-19. Sequenced sample: peripheral blood. V gene TRBV28 combines with J gene TRBJ2-7, with TRBD1 matching over 7 bases. CDR3 in DNA: TGTGCCGGACGCGACAGGGCCCACGAGCAGTACTTC. Its translation: CAGRDRAHEQYF.